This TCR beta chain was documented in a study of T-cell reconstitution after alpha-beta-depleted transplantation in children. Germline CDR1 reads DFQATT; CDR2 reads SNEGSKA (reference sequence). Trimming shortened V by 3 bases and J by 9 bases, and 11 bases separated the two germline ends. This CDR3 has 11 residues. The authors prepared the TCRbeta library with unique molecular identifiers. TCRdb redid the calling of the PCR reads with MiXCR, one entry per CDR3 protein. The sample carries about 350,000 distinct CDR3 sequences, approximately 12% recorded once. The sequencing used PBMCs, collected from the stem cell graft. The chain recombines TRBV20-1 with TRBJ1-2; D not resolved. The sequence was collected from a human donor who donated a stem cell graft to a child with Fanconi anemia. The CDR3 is CSASEVISYTF. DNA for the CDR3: TGCAGTGCTAGCGAAGTGATAAGCTACACCTTC.